Presented here are 14 T cell receptor beta chains from one specimen sequenced in a study of blood T cells in healthy people across ages. Combining a sample-barcoded 5' primer with a J-beta primer mix, a second PCR ran for 7 to 11 cycles. TCRdb reprocessed the 5' RACE reads via MiXCR and lists one record per CDR3 protein. In the table there are around 1,000,000 distinct CDR3 sequences, about 25% of which are singletons. These same data were also listed under a study on T cells of mothers and their children.

The sample taken for sequencing was blood. Receptor source: a girl aged 2 to 9 in good health.

This sequence joins TRBV5-1 and TRBJ1-5; 7 bases map to TRBD1. After removal of 2 bases from V and 7 bases from J, the junction contained 3 bases not matched to a gene. Germline V gives CDR1 SGHRS, CDR2 YFSETQ. The CDR3 contains 13 residues. This CDR3 is CASSLEGAQPQHF. CDR3 coding DNA: TGCGCCAGCAGCTTAGAGGGGGCGCAGCCCCAGCATTTT.

This clonotype was detected a few times. This chain connects TRBV28 to TRBJ1-1; perhaps TRBD1 as D (5 bases). The germline V gene has CDR1 MDHEN and CDR2 SYDVKM. The V end was cut by 3 bases, the J end by 10 bases, with 9 bases between. The CDR3 consists of 11 residues. The CDR3 nucleotides read TGTGCCAGCAGTTTCCGGGGCCCAGCTTTCTTT. It yields the protein CASSFRGPAFF.

The J gene is TRBJ2-5, the V gene TRBV24-1; D unclear. Germline V gene lookup returns CDR1 KGHDR and CDR2 SFDVKD. CDR3 size: 13 residues. Trimming removed 9 bases at V and 3 bases at J, with 13 bases between. CDR3 in DNA: TGTGCCACCTCCCCCACGGCAGAAGAGACCCAGTACTTC. Protein sequence: CATSPTAEETQYF.

The chain uses TRBV5-1 and TRBJ2-2, with 10 bases that match TRBD1. Germline V gene sequence: CDR1 SGHRS, CDR2 YFSETQ. With V trimmed by 3 bases and J by 7 bases, 6 bases remained unmatched. The CDR3 totals 15 residues. CDR3 loop: CASSSPTGGFGELFF. CDR3 in DNA: TGCGCCAGCAGCTCCCCGACAGGGGGCTTCGGGGAGCTGTTTTTT.

The chain uses TRBV12-3 or TRBV12-4 and TRBJ1-2; tentative D call: TRBD1 (5 bases). There are 16 residues in the CDR3. V was cut by 4 bases and J by 7 bases, with 22 bases left in between. In DNA, the CDR3 is TGTGCCAGCAGTTCTACACTTACTCCGGGAGGGACTGGCTACACCTTC. Translated, it gives CASSSTLTPGGTGYTF.

The chain employs TRBV7-2 and TRBJ2-3; D remains unclear. Looked up from germline, CDR1 is SGHTA and CDR2 is FQGNSA. This CDR3 is built from 13 residues. The ends were cut back, 3 bases at V and 10 bases at J, with 14 bases in the middle. The CDR3 bases are TGTGCCAGCAGCTTCGGTCACTCAGTAGCGCAGTATTTT. Translated, it gives CASSFGHSVAQYF.

This clonotype was found a few times. The chain recombines TRBV7-2 with TRBJ2-5; 13 bases match TRBD2. The tail of the sequence fits TRBJ2-7 better, so the J call may be wrong. Germline CDR1 reads SGHTA; CDR2 reads FQGNSA. The CDR3 has 16 residues. The CDR3 region has the DNA TGTGCCAGCAACAGGACTAGCGGGAGTCTTGGGTACGAGCAGTACTTC. It yields the protein CASNRTSGSLGYEQYF.

The V call is TRBV12-3 or TRBV12-4, the J call TRBJ2-5, with a tentative D call TRBD1 (5 bases). The CDR3 extends over 13 amino acids. With 5 bases removed from V and 7 bases from J, the gap between germline ends came to 14 bases. Here the CDR3 DNA reads TGTGCCAGCAGTAAGGGGTCCCTAAGGACCCAGTACTTC. It encodes CASSKGSLRTQYF.

The chain joins TRBV15 to TRBJ1-2, with D possibly being TRBD1 (5 bases). Germline lookup yields CDR1 LNHNV and CDR2 YYDKDF (reference sequence). Trimming took 4 bases from V and 0 from J, leaving 6 bases between them. The CDR3 length is 13 residues. For the CDR3, the DNA is TGTGCCACCAGCACAGGGACTAACTATGGCTACACCTTC. Translation gives CATSTGTNYGYTF.

This clonotype was observed at least ten times. V is TRBV3-1 and J is TRBJ2-5; 12 positions match TRBD2. Trimming cost V 6 bases and J 5 bases; bases outside gene matches: 7. The CDR3 has 15 residues. Germline loops: CDR1 LGHDT, CDR2 YNNKEL (reference sequence). CDR3 nucleotide sequence: TGTGCCAGCAGTGCTAGCGGGGGGGCTCAGGAGACCCAGTACTTC. This translates into CASSASGGAQETQYF.

The rearrangement links TRBV28 to TRBJ1-5; TRBD1 aligns across 8 bases. J gave up 4 bases and V 2 bases, and 7 bases lay outside the gene matches. The CDR3 is made up of 16 amino acids. CDR1 and CDR2 from the germline V gene are MDHEN and SYDVKM. This CDR3 is CASSLTGTGVNQPQHF. CDR3 in DNA: TGTGCCAGCAGTTTAACCGGGACAGGAGTGAATCAGCCCCAGCATTTT. The complete variable domain, with remaining parts taken from reference TRBV28 and TRBJ1-5, reads DVKVTQSSRYLVKRTGEKVFLECVQDMDHENMFWYRQDPGLGLRLIYFSYDVKMKEKGDIPEGYSVSREKKERFSLILESASTNQTSMYLCASSLTGTGVNQPQHFGDGTRLSIL.

The chain employs TRBV6-6 and TRBJ2-3, with a possible D match to TRBD1 (6 bases). In germline, CDR1 is MNHNY, CDR2 SVGAGI (reference sequence). The CDR3 has 15 amino acids. V was cut by 2 bases and J by 1 base, with 10 bases left in between. In DNA form, the CDR3 reads TGTGCCAGCAGTTACGAATGGGGGCGCACAGATACGCAGTATTTT. It is translated as CASSYEWGRTDTQYF.

The chain uses TRBV15 and TRBJ2-4; the D gene is possibly TRBD1 (5 bases). This CDR3 is 16 amino acids long. Trimming took off 0 bases at V and 0 bases at J, with 9 bases between the two ends. Per germline, CDR1 LNHNV and CDR2 YYDKDF (reference sequence). Here the CDR3 DNA reads TGTGCCACCAGCAGAGACCTGGGGCTAGCCAAAAACATTCAGTACTTC. Translation gives CATSRDLGLAKNIQYF.

The chain employs TRBV15 and TRBJ2-5; unclear D gene. Judging by the DNA end, TRBJ2-7 fits better; the J call may be wrong. The CDR3 spans 15 residues. Germline-derived CDR1 and CDR2 are LNHNV and YYDKDF (reference sequence). The CDR3 bases are TGTGCCACCAGCAGAGATCTTGGATCCGCCTACGAGCAGTACTTC. Its translation is CATSRDLGSAYEQYF.